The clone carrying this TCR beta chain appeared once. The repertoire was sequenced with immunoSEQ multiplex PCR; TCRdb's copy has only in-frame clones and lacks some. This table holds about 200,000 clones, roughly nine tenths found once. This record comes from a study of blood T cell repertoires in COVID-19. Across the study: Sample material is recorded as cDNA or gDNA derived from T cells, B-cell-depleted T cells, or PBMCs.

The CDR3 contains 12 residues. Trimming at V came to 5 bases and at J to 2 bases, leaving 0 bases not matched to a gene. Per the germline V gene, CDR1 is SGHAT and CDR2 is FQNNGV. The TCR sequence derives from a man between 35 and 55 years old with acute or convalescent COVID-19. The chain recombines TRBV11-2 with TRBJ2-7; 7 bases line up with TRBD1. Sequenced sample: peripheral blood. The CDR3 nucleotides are TGTGCCAGCAGCCAGGGGGCCTACGAGCAGTACTTC. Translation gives CASSQGAYEQYF.